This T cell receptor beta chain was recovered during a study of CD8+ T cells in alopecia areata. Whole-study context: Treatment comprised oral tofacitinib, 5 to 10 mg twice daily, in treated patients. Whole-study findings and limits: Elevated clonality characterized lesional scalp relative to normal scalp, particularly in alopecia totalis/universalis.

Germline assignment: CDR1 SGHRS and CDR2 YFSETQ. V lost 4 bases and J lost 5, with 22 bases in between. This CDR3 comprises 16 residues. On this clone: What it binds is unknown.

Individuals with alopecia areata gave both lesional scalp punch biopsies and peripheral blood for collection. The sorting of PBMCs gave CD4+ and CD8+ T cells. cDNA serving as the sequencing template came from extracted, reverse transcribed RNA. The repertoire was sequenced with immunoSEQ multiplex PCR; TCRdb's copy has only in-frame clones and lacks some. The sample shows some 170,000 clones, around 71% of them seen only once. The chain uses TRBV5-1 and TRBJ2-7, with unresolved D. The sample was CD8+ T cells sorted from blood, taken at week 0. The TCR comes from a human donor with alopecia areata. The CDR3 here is CASSARLTGPFDEQYF. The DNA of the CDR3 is TGCGCCAGCAGCGCCCGACTGACGGGCCCGTTTGACGAGCAGTACTTC.